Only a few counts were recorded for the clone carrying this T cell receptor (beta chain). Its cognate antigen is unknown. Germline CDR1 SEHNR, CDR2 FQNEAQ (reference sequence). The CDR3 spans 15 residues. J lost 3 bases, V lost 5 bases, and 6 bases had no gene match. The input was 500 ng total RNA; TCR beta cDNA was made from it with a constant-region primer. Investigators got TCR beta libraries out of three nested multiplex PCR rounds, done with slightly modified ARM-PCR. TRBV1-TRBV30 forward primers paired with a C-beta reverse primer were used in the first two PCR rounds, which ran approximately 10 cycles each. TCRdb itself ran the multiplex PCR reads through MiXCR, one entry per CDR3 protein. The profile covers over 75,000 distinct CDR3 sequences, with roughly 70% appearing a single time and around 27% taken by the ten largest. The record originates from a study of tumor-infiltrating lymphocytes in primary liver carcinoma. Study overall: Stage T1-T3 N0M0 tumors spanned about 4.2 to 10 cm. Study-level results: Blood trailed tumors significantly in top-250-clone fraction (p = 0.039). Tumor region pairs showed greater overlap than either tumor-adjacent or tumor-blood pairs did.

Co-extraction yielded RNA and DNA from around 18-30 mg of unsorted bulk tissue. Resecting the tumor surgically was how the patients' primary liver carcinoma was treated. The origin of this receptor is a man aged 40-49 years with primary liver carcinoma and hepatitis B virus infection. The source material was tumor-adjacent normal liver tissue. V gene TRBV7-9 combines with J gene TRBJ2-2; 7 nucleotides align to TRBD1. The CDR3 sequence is CASSAMTGYTGELFF. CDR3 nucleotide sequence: TGTGCCAGCAGCGCCATGACAGGGTACACCGGGGAGCTGTTTTTT.